The 30 T cell receptor beta chains reported below all come from one sample, sequenced in a study of PD-1 blockade in mismatch repair-deficient tumors. As to time point: roughly ten-day in vitro stimulation with candidate neoantigen peptide 3. No antigen is known for these receptors. Libraries were prepared by immunoSEQ multiplex PCR; TCRdb keeps only in-frame clonotypes and omits some of them. The table records roughly 10,000 clones, 75% to 95% of them present only once. Source: cells cultured in vitro, taken from a patient treated with pembrolizumab. The receptors originated from an adult with mismatch repair-deficient cancer.

The V gene is TRBV28, the J gene TRBJ2-7, with 10 bases lining up with TRBD2. The CDR3 spans 16 residues. The V and J ends lost 2 bases and 0 bases, in that order; junction bases with no gene match: 4. Germline loops: CDR1 MDHEN, CDR2 SYDVKM. CDR3 protein: CASSLIASGSSYEQYF. The CDR3 DNA is TGTGCCAGCAGTTTAATTGCTAGCGGGAGCTCCTACGAGCAGTACTTC. Full variable domain (outside the CDR3, taken from reference TRBV28 and TRBJ2-7): DVKVTQSSRYLVKRTGEKVFLECVQDMDHENMFWYRQDPGLGLRLIYFSYDVKMKEKGDIPEGYSVSREKKERFSLILESASTNQTSMYLCASSLIASGSSYEQYFGPGTRLTVT.

The chain couples TRBV7-8 to TRBJ1-3; 7 nucleotides match TRBD1. Germline CDR1 SGHVS, CDR2 FQNEAQ. Unmatched junction bases numbered 6, after V lost 5 bases and J lost 2 bases. The CDR3 spans 15 residues. The CDR3, as DNA: TGTGCCAGCAGCCCATTCGGGACAGCTGGAAACACCATATATTTT. Encoded protein: CASSPFGTAGNTIYF. The full variable domain, rest sourced from reference TRBV7-8 and TRBJ1-3, is GAGVSQSPRYKVAKRGQDVALRCDPISGHVSLFWYQQALGQGPEFLTYFQNEAQLDKSGLPSDRFFAERPEGSVSTLKIQRTQQEDSAVYLCASSPFGTAGNTIYFGEGSWLTVV.

The chain combines TRBV5-1 with TRBJ2-5; D is possibly TRBD1 or TRBD2 (6 bases each). The CDR3 has 14 amino acids. The V end lost 2 bases, the J end lost 5 bases, and 13 bases lay between the germline ends. The germline gives CDR1 SGHRS, CDR2 YFSETQ. In nucleotides, the CDR3 is TGCGCCAGCAGCTTTAGCGGAGGGGGGGAGACCCAGTACTTC. This codes for CASSFSGGGETQYF.

The chain carries TRBV27 and TRBJ2-7, with 12 nucleotides matching TRBD2. This CDR3 region has 15 residues. Germline V gene data show CDR1 as MNHEY and CDR2 as SMNVEV (reference sequence). With V trimmed by 5 bases and J by 5 bases, 7 bases remained unmatched. The CDR3 DNA sequence: TGTGCCAGCAGTCGCCGACTAGCGGGAGCAAACGAGCAGTACTTC. It yields the protein CASSRRLAGANEQYF.

The rearrangement uses TRBV28 and TRBJ1-5; D call uncertain. Trimming took off 5 bases at V and 5 bases at J, with 7 bases between the two ends. Per the germline V gene, CDR1 is MDHEN and CDR2 is SYDVKM. CDR3 length: 12 amino acids. CDR3 sequence reads: CASSPPYQPQHF. The DNA of the CDR3 is TGTGCCAGCAGTCCCCCCTATCAGCCCCAGCATTTT.

The chain uses TRBV5-1 and TRBJ1-1; D is undetermined. V was pared by 0 bases and J by 3 bases, with 9 bases between. The CDR3 runs to 14 residues. Germline V gene lookup returns CDR1 SGHRS and CDR2 YFSETQ. CDR3 amino acids: CASSLDGWDTEAFF. CDR3 coding DNA: TGCGCCAGCAGCTTGGACGGGTGGGACACTGAAGCTTTCTTT.

This chain joins TRBV4-2 and TRBJ2-7; 8 bases fit TRBD1. The germline V gene has CDR1 LGHNA and CDR2 YNFKEQ. V lost 0 bases and J lost 3; bases outside the gene matches: 4. The CDR3 totals 15 residues. CDR3 coding DNA: TGTGCCAGCAGCCAAGACCAGGGGGCCCTCTACGAGCAGTACTTC. Its translation is CASSQDQGALYEQYF.

The chain uses TRBV2 and TRBJ1-1, with TRBD1 identical over 7 bases. Trimming at V came to 7 bases and at J to 7 bases, leaving 12 bases not matched to a gene. This CDR3 has 14 amino acids. Germline V lookup: CDR1 SNHLY, CDR2 FYNNEI. The CDR3 bases are TGTGCCAGCACCTTGGCAGGGGGAACCAATGAAGCTTTCTTT. Protein: CASTLAGGTNEAFF.

The V gene is TRBV28, the J gene TRBJ2-7, with TRBD1 matching 8 bases. Trimming removed 4 bases from V and 2 bases from J; junction bases left unmatched: 7. Germline CDR1 reads MDHEN; CDR2 reads SYDVKM. The length of the CDR3 is 15 residues. CDR3 nucleotides: TGTGCCAGCAGTTCCGCCGGGACAGGTACCTACGAGCAGTACTTC. The encoded protein is CASSSAGTGTYEQYF.

The V call is TRBV28, the J call TRBJ1-1; weak D call: TRBD1 (6 bases). This CDR3 has 14 amino acids. V gave up 7 bases and J gave up 5 bases, with 17 bases separating them. Germline assignment: CDR1 MDHEN and CDR2 SYDVKM. This chain's CDR3 is CASIGGASGTEAFF. The CDR3 DNA reads as TGTGCCAGCATCGGGGGGGCGTCGGGGACTGAAGCTTTCTTT. Together with reference TRBV28 and TRBJ1-1, the CDR3 gives the full variable domain: DVKVTQSSRYLVKRTGEKVFLECVQDMDHENMFWYRQDPGLGLRLIYFSYDVKMKEKGDIPEGYSVSREKKERFSLILESASTNQTSMYLCASIGGASGTEAFFGQGTRLTVV.

This chain links TRBV5-1 with TRBJ2-3, with D maybe TRBD1 (6 bases). Germline V gives CDR1 SGHRS, CDR2 YFSETQ. The CDR3 sequence is 14 residues long. V was cut by 1 base and J by 5 bases, with 11 bases left in between. The CDR3 bases are TGCGCCAGCAGCTTGACGCCAGGGGAAGATACGCAGTATTTT. This encodes CASSLTPGEDTQYF.

V gene TRBV27 combines with J gene TRBJ1-2, with a weak D call TRBD1 (6 bases). V lost 0 bases and J 2 bases, leaving 13 bases between the germline ends. Germline values: CDR1 MNHEY, CDR2 SMNVEV (reference sequence). The CDR3 contains 16 residues. CDR3 region: CASSLSTGGWNYGYTF. The CDR3 DNA is TGTGCCAGCAGTTTATCTACTGGGGGCTGGAACTATGGCTACACCTTC.

V usage is TRBV6-6 and J usage is TRBJ2-3; maybe TRBD1 (7 bases). V dropped 8 bases and J dropped 3 bases, with 18 bases sitting between them. The CDR3 length is 15 residues. CDR1 and CDR2 (germline): MNHNY, SVGAGI (reference sequence). The CDR3 DNA sequence: TGTGCCAGCCAGGGGGATCGGGGGAGGACAGATACGCAGTATTTT. Protein sequence: CASQGDRGRTDTQYF.

The J gene is TRBJ2-6, the V gene TRBV28; D not certain. CDR3 length equals 14 residues. CDR1 and CDR2 (germline): MDHEN, SYDVKM. With 6 bases removed from V and 0 bases from J, the gap between germline ends came to 6 bases. The CDR3 DNA follows: TGTGCCAGCAGGAGAAACTCTGGGGCCAACGTCCTGACTTTC. The encoded protein is CASRRNSGANVLTF.

J is TRBJ2-1 and V is TRBV18; 7 bases line up with TRBD2. The germline CDR1 and CDR2 sequences are KGHSH and LQKENI. The CDR3 covers 14 residues. V gave up 5 bases and J gave up 8 bases; unmatched junction bases: 9. CDR3 loop: CASSSGLDSDEQFF. CDR3 DNA sequence: TGTGCCAGCTCATCAGGACTAGATTCCGATGAGCAGTTCTTC.

V gene TRBV5-8 combines with J gene TRBJ2-5, with D perhaps matching TRBD1 (7 bases). The germline V and J ends were trimmed by 0 bases and 5 bases, with 14 bases remaining between them. Germline assignment: CDR1 SGHTS and CDR2 YDEGEE. This CDR3 has 15 residues. CDR3 sequence reads: CASSLGFRGVETQYF. In DNA, the CDR3 is TGTGCCAGCAGCTTGGGGTTCAGGGGGGTGGAGACCCAGTACTTC.

The chain combines TRBV5-1 with TRBJ2-7, with 10 bases aligning to TRBD1. This CDR3 region has 14 residues. Trimming at V came to 2 bases and at J to 5 bases, leaving 4 bases not matched to a gene. The germline V gene encodes CDR1 SGHRS and CDR2 YFSETQ. For the CDR3, the DNA is TGCGCCAGCAGCTTCGGACAGGGGGACGACGAGCAGTACTTC. The encoded protein is CASSFGQGDDEQYF.

This chain joins TRBV9 and TRBJ2-3; tentative D call: TRBD2 (7 bases). Germline-derived CDR1 and CDR2 are SGDLS and YYNGEE. The CDR3 totals 15 residues. V lost 0 bases, J lost 4 bases, and 12 bases lay in between. The CDR3 DNA follows: TGTGCCAGCAGCGTAGTTGTGGGGGGGCCAGATACGCAGTATTTT. Translation: CASSVVVGGPDTQYF.

The chain combines TRBV29-1 with TRBJ2-7, with D tentatively TRBD2 (6 bases). This CDR3 comprises 12 residues. Germline assignment: CDR1 SQVTM and CDR2 ANQGSEA. V lost 7 bases and J lost 2, with 12 bases in between. Written as DNA, the CDR3 is TGCAGCGCCCGGGACTCTGCCTACGAGCAGTACTTC. This gives the protein CSARDSAYEQYF.

CDR3: CASSPGQGAREQYF. In nucleotides, the CDR3 is TGCGCCAGCAGCCCCGGACAGGGGGCACGCGAGCAGTACTTC. The chain links TRBV5-1 to TRBJ2-7; 11 bases match TRBD1. The germline V gene encodes CDR1 SGHRS and CDR2 YFSETQ. CDR3 size: 14 residues. With 4 bases clipped from V and 6 bases from J, the junction kept 6 bases outside the gene matches.

This clone was observed a single time. The rearrangement joins TRBV18 to TRBJ2-6; D gene uncertain. Germline assignment: CDR1 KGHSH and CDR2 LQKENI. The CDR3 contains 14 residues. Trimming shortened V by 4 bases and J by 2 bases, and 6 bases separated the two germline ends. CDR3 DNA sequence: TGTGCCAGCTCACGTGGGCCTGGGGCCAACGTCCTGACTTTC. As protein: CASSRGPGANVLTF.

The chain employs TRBV6-1 and TRBJ2-1; the D gene is possibly TRBD2 (6 bases). The germline V gene has CDR1 MNHNS and CDR2 SASEGT. V shed 7 bases and J shed 5 bases, with 15 bases lying between them. The CDR3 has 14 residues. CDR3 residues: CASTGGTIHNEQFF. As DNA, the CDR3 is TGTGCCAGCACGGGCGGGACCATTCACAATGAGCAGTTCTTC.

V and J are TRBV2 and TRBJ2-4; D is possibly TRBD2 (6 bases). The CDR3 is 16 residues long. The V gene's germline CDR1 is SNHLY and CDR2 FYNNEI. Trimming left V 3 bases short and J 5 bases short, with 17 bases between. CDR3 DNA sequence: TGTGCCAGCAGTGATGGCCCGGGAGAGGTCGAAAACATTCAGTACTTC. This codes for CASSDGPGEVENIQYF.

This rearrangement joins TRBV23-1 to TRBJ2-7; TRBD1 aligns across 8 bases. TRBV23-1 is filed as an ORF, its function uncertain. CDR3 length: 16 residues. The V and J ends lost 2 bases and 6 bases, in that order; junction bases with no gene match: 12. The CDR3 nucleotides are TGCGCCAGCAGTCAAATAAAGGACAGGGCACAGGGCGAGCAGTACTTC. Amino acid sequence: CASSQIKDRAQGEQYF.

This clone is medium-sized. This chain connects TRBV6-5 to TRBJ1-3; maybe TRBD1 (5 bases). V was shortened by 5 bases and J by 4 bases, with 9 bases between the two germline ends. The CDR3 has 13 residues. The germline CDR1 and CDR2 sequences are MNHEY and SVGAGI. CDR3 region: CASSQRQGNTIYF. The CDR3 region has the DNA TGTGCCAGCAGTCAACGACAGGGAAACACCATATATTTT.

This clone was seen just once. This chain connects TRBV10-3 to TRBJ2-3; D possibly corresponds to TRBD2 (7 bases). Trimming removed 4 bases at V and 4 bases at J, with 15 bases between. This CDR3 has 15 residues. Germline V gene sequence: CDR1 ENHRY, CDR2 SYGVKD. Here the CDR3 DNA reads TGTGCCATCAGTGCGTCGGGGGGCGGAGCAGATACGCAGTATTTT. As protein: CAISASGGGADTQYF.

This clone was seen a single time. The chain couples TRBV30 to TRBJ1-4; the D is unclear. Trimming stripped 5 bases from V and 11 bases from J, with 18 bases between. From germline, CDR1 is GTSNPN and CDR2 SVGIG (reference sequence). CDR3 size: 13 residues. The CDR3 here is CAWDGGSYGKLFF. The DNA of the CDR3 is TGTGCCTGGGATGGTGGGTCCTATGGGAAACTGTTTTTT.

This chain connects TRBV27 to TRBJ2-1; 7 positions agree with TRBD2. The CDR3 consists of 16 residues. Germline V gene lookup returns CDR1 MNHEY and CDR2 SMNVEV (reference sequence). With 7 bases clipped from V and 3 bases from J, the junction kept 12 bases outside the gene matches. In DNA form, the CDR3 reads TGTGCCAGCAAAGAGACCGGGACTACGAACTACAATGAGCAGTTCTTC. This sequence encodes CASKETGTTNYNEQFF.

The chain is built from TRBV5-1 and TRBJ2-2; no reliable D call. Trimming took 4 bases from V and 5 from J, leaving 6 bases between them. CDR3 length: 12 amino acids. The germline V gene has CDR1 SGHRS and CDR2 YFSETQ. The CDR3 DNA follows: TGCGCCAGCAGCCAAGGTACCGGGGAGCTGTTTTTT. Encoded protein: CASSQGTGELFF.

This chain links TRBV7-3 with TRBJ2-7, with D unclear. V was clipped by 1 base and J by 5 bases, with 18 bases between them. This CDR3 comprises 16 residues. From germline, CDR1 is SGHTA and CDR2 FQGTGA. The CDR3: CASSLKYGPSRDEQYF. CDR3 DNA sequence: TGTGCCAGCAGCTTAAAGTACGGACCCTCCCGGGACGAGCAGTACTTC.